These 11 T cell receptor beta chains came from one sample sequenced in a study of T cell responses to AZD1222 COVID-19 vaccine. Clones were sequenced by immunoSEQ multiplex PCR, and TCRdb holds only the in-frame ones, with some missing. The repertoire holds roughly 200,000 clones, with 70% to 90% as singletons. This specimen consisted of peripheral blood, obtained on day 0 of AZD1222 vaccination. The receptors shown here come from an adult in good health.

The chain recombines TRBV5-1 with TRBJ1-1; D is undetermined. Germline lookup yields CDR1 SGHRS and CDR2 YFSETQ. The CDR3 length is 16 residues. The ends were cut back, 3 bases at V and 4 bases at J, with 19 bases in the middle. For the CDR3, the DNA is TGCGCCAGCAGCTCCAGGACTGGCTACGCCGGCACTGAAGCTTTCTTT. The encoded protein is CASSSRTGYAGTEAFF. The full variable domain, in which reference TRBV5-1 and TRBJ1-1 provide the parts outside the CDR3, is KAGVTQTPRYLIKTRGQQVTLSCSPISGHRSVSWYQQTPGQGLQFLFEYFSETQRNKGNFPGRFSGRQFSNSRSEMNVSTLELGDSALYLCASSSRTGYAGTEAFFGQGTRLTVV.

V usage is TRBV2 and J usage is TRBJ1-1; D is perhaps TRBD1 (6 bases). V dropped 3 bases and J dropped 5 bases, with 10 bases sitting between them. CDR3 size: 13 residues. Germline assignment: CDR1 SNHLY and CDR2 FYNNEI. In DNA form, the CDR3 reads TGTGCCAGCAGTGACAGGGGCAGGACTGAAGCTTTCTTT. Its protein is CASSDRGRTEAFF.

This sequence joins TRBV18 and TRBJ2-7; D remains unclear. In germline, CDR1 is KGHSH, CDR2 LQKENI. Trimming left V 1 base short and J 5 bases short, with 18 bases between. The CDR3 has 16 residues. The CDR3 protein is CASSPRGSRFANEQYF. The CDR3 DNA sequence: TGTGCCAGCTCACCACGAGGAAGTAGGTTCGCTAACGAGCAGTACTTC.

The rearrangement uses TRBV7-6 and TRBJ2-5, with D possibly TRBD2 on 7 matching bases. CDR1 is SGHVS and CDR2 is FNYEAQ in the germline V gene. The CDR3 covers 15 residues. V lost 4 bases, J lost 5 bases, and 17 bases lay in between. The CDR3 region is CASSSRLQGGETQYF. The CDR3 region has the DNA TGTGCCAGCAGCTCACGGCTACAGGGAGGGGAGACCCAGTACTTC. Based on the CDR3 plus reference TRBV7-6 and TRBJ2-5, the full variable domain is GAGVSQSPRYKVTKRGQDVALRCDPISGHVSLYWYRQALGQGPEFLTYFNYEAQQDKSGLPNDRFSAERPEGSISTLTIQRTEQRDSAMYRCASSSRLQGGETQYFGPGTRLLVL.

The chain uses TRBV30 and TRBJ2-2; the match to TRBD1 covers 7 bases. J lost 5 bases, V lost 4 bases, and 10 bases had no gene match. Per germline, CDR1 GTSNPN and CDR2 SVGIG (reference sequence). The CDR3 consists of 15 residues. CDR3 amino acids: CAWTIDRAKTGELFF. The CDR3 nucleotides are TGTGCCTGGACAATTGACAGGGCTAAAACCGGGGAGCTGTTTTTT.

This clone appeared a single time. V gene TRBV5-1 combines with J gene TRBJ1-4; D is possibly TRBD1 (6 bases). The V end lost 4 bases, the J end lost 0 bases, and 19 bases lay between the germline ends. Germline CDR1 and CDR2: SGHRS and YFSETQ. The CDR3 totals 18 residues. As DNA, the CDR3 is TGCGCCAGCAGCCCGGTTACAGGGTACTTGACAACTAATGAAAAACTGTTTTTT. Amino acids: CASSPVTGYLTTNEKLFF.

The chain uses TRBV27 and TRBJ1-5; 9 nucleotides match TRBD1. Germline V gives CDR1 MNHEY, CDR2 SMNVEV (reference sequence). The CDR3 contains 15 residues. The trim removed 5 bases at V and 2 bases at J, leaving 4 bases unmatched. The CDR3 sequence: CASSVDRGGNQPQHF. CDR3 nucleotide sequence: TGTGCCAGCAGTGTGGACAGGGGTGGCAATCAGCCCCAGCATTTT.

CDR3 loop: CSATGGDEAFF. The CDR3 region has the DNA TGCAGTGCTACCGGGGGGGATGAAGCTTTCTTT. The genes are TRBV20-1 and TRBJ1-1; D is possibly TRBD1 (5 bases). The CDR3 length is 11 residues. Germline V CDR1 and CDR2: DFQATT, SNEGSKA (reference sequence). The V and J ends lost 4 bases and 7 bases respectively, with 10 bases between them.

The CDR3 nucleotides are TGTGCCAGCAGCTTTCCTTTGGTGGCGGGACAGGGTTCCACCGGGGAGCTGTTTTTT. Translated, it gives CASSFPLVAGQGSTGELFF. The gene calls are TRBV11-2 and TRBJ2-2; 9 bases fit TRBD1. The J segment lost 4 bases and the V segment lost 3 bases, leaving 15 bases of the junction unmatched. Germline assignment: CDR1 SGHAT and CDR2 FQNNGV. This CDR3 spans 19 amino acids.

This chain connects TRBV19 to TRBJ2-2; TRBD2 agrees at 9 bases. Germline V lookup: CDR1 LNHDA, CDR2 SQIVND (reference sequence). This CDR3 region has 14 residues. Trimming took 8 bases from V and 4 from J; bases not matched to a gene: 5. CDR3 sequence: CASAGLASTGELFF. Here the CDR3 DNA reads TGTGCCAGTGCCGGACTAGCGAGCACCGGGGAGCTGTTTTTT.

This CDR3 is CAGRGARESPLHF. CDR3 DNA sequence: TGTGCCGGCCGGGGGGCGAGGGAATCACCCCTCCACTTT. V is TRBV30 and J is TRBJ1-6, with a possible D match to TRBD1 (6 bases). V dropped 8 bases and J dropped 10 bases, with 18 bases sitting between them. The CDR3 sequence is 13 residues long. CDR1 and CDR2 (germline): GTSNPN, SVGIG (reference sequence).